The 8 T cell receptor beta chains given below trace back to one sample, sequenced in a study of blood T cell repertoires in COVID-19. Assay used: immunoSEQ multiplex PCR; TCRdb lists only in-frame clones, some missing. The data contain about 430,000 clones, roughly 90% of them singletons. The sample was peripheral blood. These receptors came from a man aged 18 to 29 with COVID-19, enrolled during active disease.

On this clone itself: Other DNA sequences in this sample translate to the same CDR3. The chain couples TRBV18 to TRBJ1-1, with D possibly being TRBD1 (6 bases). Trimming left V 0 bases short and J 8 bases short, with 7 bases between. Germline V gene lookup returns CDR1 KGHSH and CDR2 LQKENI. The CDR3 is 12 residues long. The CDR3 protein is CASSPPGTEAFF. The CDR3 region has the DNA TGTGCCAGCTCACCACCCGGGACAGAAGCTTTCTTT. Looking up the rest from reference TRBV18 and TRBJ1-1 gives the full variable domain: NAGVMQNPRHLVRRRGQEARLRCSPMKGHSHVYWYRQLPEEGLKFMVYLQKENIIDESGMPKERFSAEFPKEGPSILRIQQVVRGDSAAYFCASSPPGTEAFFGQGTRLTVV.

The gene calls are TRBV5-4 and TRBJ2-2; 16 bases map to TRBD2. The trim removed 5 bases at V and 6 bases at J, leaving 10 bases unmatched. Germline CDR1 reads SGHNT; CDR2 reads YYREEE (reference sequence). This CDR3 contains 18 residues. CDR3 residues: CASRPTGTSGGVAGELFF. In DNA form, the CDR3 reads TGTGCCAGCAGGCCCACCGGGACTAGCGGGGGGGTTGCCGGGGAGCTGTTTTTT.

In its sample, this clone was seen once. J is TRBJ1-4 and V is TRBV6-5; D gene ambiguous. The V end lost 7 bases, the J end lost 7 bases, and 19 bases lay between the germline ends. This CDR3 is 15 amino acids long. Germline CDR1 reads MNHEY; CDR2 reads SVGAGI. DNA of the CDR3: TGTGCCAGCACTGCTATCGCGGGGATGCCTGAAAAACTGTTTTTT. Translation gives CASTAIAGMPEKLFF.

DNA for the CDR3: TGTGCCAGCAGTATGCGGGGGCCTGGGGCCAACGTCCTGACTTTC. Residues: CASSMRGPGANVLTF. The chain joins TRBV11-3 to TRBJ2-6; TRBD2 might be the D (7 bases). Germline CDR1 and CDR2: SGHNT and YENEEA. This CDR3 contains 15 residues. V gave up 6 bases and J gave up 2 bases, with 11 bases separating them.

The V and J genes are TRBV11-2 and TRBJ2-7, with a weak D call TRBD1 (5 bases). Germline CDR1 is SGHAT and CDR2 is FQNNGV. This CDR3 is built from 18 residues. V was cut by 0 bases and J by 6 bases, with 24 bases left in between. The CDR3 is CASSLDRTPTFSPTEQYF. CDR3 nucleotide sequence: TGTGCCAGCAGCTTAGACCGGACACCTACGTTTTCTCCTACCGAGCAGTACTTC.

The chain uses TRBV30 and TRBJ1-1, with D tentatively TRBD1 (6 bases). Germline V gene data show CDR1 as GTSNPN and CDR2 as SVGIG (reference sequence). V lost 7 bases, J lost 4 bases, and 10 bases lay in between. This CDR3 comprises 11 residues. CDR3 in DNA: TGTGCCTTACAGGGATTCACTGAAGCTTTCTTT. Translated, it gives CALQGFTEAFF.

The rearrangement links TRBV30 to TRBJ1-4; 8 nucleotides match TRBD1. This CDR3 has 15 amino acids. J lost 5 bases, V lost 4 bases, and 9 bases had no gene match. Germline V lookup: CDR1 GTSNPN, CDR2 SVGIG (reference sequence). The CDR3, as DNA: TGTGCCTGGAAACCTTGGACAGGGCCCAATGAAAAACTGTTTTTT. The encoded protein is CAWKPWTGPNEKLFF.

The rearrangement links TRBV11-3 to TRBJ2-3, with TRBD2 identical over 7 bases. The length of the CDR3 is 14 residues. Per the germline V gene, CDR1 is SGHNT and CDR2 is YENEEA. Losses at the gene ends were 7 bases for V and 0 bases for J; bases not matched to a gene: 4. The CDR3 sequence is CASNAGVSTDTQYF. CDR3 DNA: TGTGCCAGCAACGCGGGAGTAAGCACAGATACGCAGTATTTT.